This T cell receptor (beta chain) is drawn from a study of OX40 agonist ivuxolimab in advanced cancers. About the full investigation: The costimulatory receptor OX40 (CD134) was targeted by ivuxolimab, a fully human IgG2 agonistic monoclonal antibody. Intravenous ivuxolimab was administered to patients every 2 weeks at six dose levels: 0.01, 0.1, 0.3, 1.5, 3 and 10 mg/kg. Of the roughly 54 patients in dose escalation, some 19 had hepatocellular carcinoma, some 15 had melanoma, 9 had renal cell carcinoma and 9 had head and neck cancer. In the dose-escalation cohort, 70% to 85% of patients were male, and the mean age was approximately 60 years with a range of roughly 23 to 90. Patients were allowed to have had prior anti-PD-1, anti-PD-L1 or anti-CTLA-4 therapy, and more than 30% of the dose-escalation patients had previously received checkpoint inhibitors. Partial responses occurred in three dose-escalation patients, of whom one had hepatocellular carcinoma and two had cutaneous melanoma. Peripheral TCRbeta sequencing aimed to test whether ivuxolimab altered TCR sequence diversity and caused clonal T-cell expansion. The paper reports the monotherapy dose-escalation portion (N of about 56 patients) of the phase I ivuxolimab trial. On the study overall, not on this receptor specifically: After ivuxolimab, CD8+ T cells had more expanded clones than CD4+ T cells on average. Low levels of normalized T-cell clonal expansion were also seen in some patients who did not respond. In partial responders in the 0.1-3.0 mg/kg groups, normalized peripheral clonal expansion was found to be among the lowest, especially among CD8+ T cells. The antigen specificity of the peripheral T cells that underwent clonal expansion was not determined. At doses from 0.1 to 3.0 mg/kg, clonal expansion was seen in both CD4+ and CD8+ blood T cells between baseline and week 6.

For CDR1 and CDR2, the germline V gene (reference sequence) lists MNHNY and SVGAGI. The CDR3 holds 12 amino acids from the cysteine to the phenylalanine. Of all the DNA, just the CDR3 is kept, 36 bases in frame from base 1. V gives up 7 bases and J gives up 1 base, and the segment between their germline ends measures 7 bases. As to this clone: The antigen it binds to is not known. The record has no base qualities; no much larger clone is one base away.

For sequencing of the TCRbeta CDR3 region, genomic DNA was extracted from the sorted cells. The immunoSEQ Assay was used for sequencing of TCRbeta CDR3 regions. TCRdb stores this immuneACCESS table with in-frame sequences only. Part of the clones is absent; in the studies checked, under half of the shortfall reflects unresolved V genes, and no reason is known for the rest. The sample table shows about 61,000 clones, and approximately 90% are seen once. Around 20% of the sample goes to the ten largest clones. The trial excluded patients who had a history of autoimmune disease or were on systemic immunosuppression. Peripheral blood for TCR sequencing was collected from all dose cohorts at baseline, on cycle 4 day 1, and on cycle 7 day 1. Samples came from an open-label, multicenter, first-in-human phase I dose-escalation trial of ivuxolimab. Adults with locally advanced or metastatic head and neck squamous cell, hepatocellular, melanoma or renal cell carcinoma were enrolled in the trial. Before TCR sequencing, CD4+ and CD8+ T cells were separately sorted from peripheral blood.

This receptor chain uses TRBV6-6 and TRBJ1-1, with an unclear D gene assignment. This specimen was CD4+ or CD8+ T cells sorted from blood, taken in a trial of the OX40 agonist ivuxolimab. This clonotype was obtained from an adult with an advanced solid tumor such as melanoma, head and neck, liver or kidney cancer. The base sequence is TGTGCCAGCACCTACAGGAACACTGAAGCTTTCTTT. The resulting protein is CASTYRNTEAFF.